Listed here are 24 T cell receptor beta chains from one sample, sequenced in a study of cytotoxic CD8 clonotypes in ibrutinib-treated CLL. This table comes from immunoSEQ multiplex PCR, and its TCRdb copy is limited to in-frame clones, with some not included. In the table there are some 25,000 clones, about four fifths of which are singletons. The starting material was PBMCs, obtained before ibrutinib treatment. The receptors were gathered from a human donor with chronic lymphocytic leukemia.

The rearrangement links TRBV30 to TRBJ2-5; 15 bases are a match to TRBD2. The germline V gene has CDR1 GTSNPN and CDR2 SVGIG (reference sequence). Losses at the gene ends were 1 base for V and 4 bases for J; bases not matched to a gene: 1. The CDR3 sequence is 15 residues long. CDR3 coding DNA: TGTGCCTGGAGTGCGGGACTAGCGGGAGGAGAGACCCAGTACTTC. This sequence encodes CAWSAGLAGGETQYF.

The chain couples TRBV28 to TRBJ1-4; D uncertain. Trimming took off 5 bases at V and 5 bases at J, with 15 bases between the two ends. Germline V gene sequence: CDR1 MDHEN, CDR2 SYDVKM. The CDR3 sequence is 15 residues long. The CDR3 DNA reads as TGTGCCAGCAGTCCGGGCCTTATCTCAAATGAAAAACTGTTTTTT. This codes for CASSPGLISNEKLFF.

The chain combines TRBV6-1 with TRBJ2-2; tentative D call: TRBD2 (5 bases). V was pared by 6 bases and J by 1 base, with 6 bases between. The V gene's germline CDR1 is MNHNS and CDR2 SASEGT. The CDR3 sequence is 13 residues long. The CDR3 loop reads CASRLGNTGELFF. In DNA form, the CDR3 reads TGTGCCAGCAGACTAGGGAACACCGGGGAGCTGTTTTTT.

This clone was recorded a few times. V usage is TRBV5-4 and J usage is TRBJ2-5, with 7 nucleotides matching TRBD2. V lost 6 bases and J lost 4; bases outside the gene matches: 9. Germline CDR1 and CDR2: SGHNT and YYREEE (reference sequence). The CDR3 consists of 14 residues. The CDR3 is CASTAGEGLETQYF. CDR3 bases: TGTGCCAGCACCGCGGGGGAGGGCCTAGAGACCCAGTACTTC.

The chain has TRBV19 and TRBJ1-5; a weak D match, TRBD1 (5 bases). Germline loops: CDR1 LNHDA, CDR2 SQIVND (reference sequence). The germline V and J ends were trimmed by 7 bases and 9 bases, with 19 bases remaining between them. The length of the CDR3 is 14 residues. The CDR3 nucleotides are TGTGCCAGTATCAAAGACTCGGCGGGGGGGCCCCAGCATTTT. Residues: CASIKDSAGGPQHF.

The J gene is TRBJ2-3, the V gene TRBV5-1, with D tentatively TRBD2 (6 bases). In germline, CDR1 is SGHRS, CDR2 YFSETQ. The CDR3 has 12 residues. The V end lost 5 bases, the J end lost 4 bases, and 8 bases lay between the germline ends. CDR3 residues: CASRGEADTQYF. CDR3 bases: TGCGCCAGCAGAGGGGAGGCAGATACGCAGTATTTT.

For this clone: The junction differs from germline at one of its ends, possibly a read error. The chain recombines TRBV30 with TRBJ2-3, with D maybe TRBD1 (6 bases). Germline loops: CDR1 GTSNPN, CDR2 SVGIG (reference sequence). This CDR3 spans 14 amino acids. The CDR3 sequence is CAWSVLGDIGTSTF. In DNA form, the CDR3 reads TGTGCCTGGAGTGTACTAGGTGATATCGGGACAAGCACCTTT.

V and J are TRBV5-1 and TRBJ2-7; 10 bases are a match to TRBD2. Germline loops: CDR1 SGHRS, CDR2 YFSETQ. The CDR3 has 15 amino acids. The V segment lost 4 bases and the J segment 4 bases; nucleotides outside the gene matches: 8. CDR3 in DNA: TGCGCCAGCAGCCCCCGGACTAGCGGAGCGTACGAGCAGTACTTC. Amino acid sequence: CASSPRTSGAYEQYF. Looking up the rest from reference TRBV5-1 and TRBJ2-7 gives the full variable domain: KAGVTQTPRYLIKTRGQQVTLSCSPISGHRSVSWYQQTPGQGLQFLFEYFSETQRNKGNFPGRFSGRQFSNSRSEMNVSTLELGDSALYLCASSPRTSGAYEQYFGPGTRLTVT.

This chain joins TRBV27 and TRBJ2-7; 10 positions agree with TRBD2. The CDR3 has 13 residues. The germline V gene encodes CDR1 MNHEY and CDR2 SMNVEV (reference sequence). V was clipped by 6 bases and J by 5 bases; unmatched bases: 4. The CDR3 loop is CASRVLAGDEQYF. The CDR3, as DNA: TGTGCCAGCAGAGTCCTAGCGGGAGACGAGCAGTACTTC.

The table lists this clone with a few counts. Other DNA variants within this sample encode the same CDR3. The V gene is TRBV5-1, the J gene TRBJ2-5; D is undetermined. This CDR3 region has 15 residues. Deletions cut 4 bases from V and 0 bases from J, with 13 bases between. Germline V gene sequence: CDR1 SGHRS, CDR2 YFSETQ. In DNA form, the CDR3 reads TGCGCCAGCAGCCCCGGACCTTCGTACCAAGAGACCCAGTACTTC. Amino acids: CASSPGPSYQETQYF.

The V gene is TRBV7-9, the J gene TRBJ1-4; D remains unclear. CDR1 is SEHNR and CDR2 is FQNEAQ in the germline V gene (reference sequence). Deletions cut 2 bases from V and 2 bases from J, with 6 bases between. This CDR3 has 14 amino acids. The CDR3 DNA reads TGTGCCAGCAGCTTAAGCGGGACTAATGAAAAACTGTTTTTT. Its protein product is CASSLSGTNEKLFF.

V gene TRBV28 combines with J gene TRBJ2-7; D remains unclear. This CDR3 contains 14 residues. V was trimmed by 6 bases and J by 3 bases, leaving 15 bases between them. CDR1 is MDHEN, CDR2 SYDVKM, per germline. CDR3 region: CASSPNLDFYEQYF. CDR3 DNA sequence: TGTGCCAGCAGCCCCAACCTAGACTTCTACGAGCAGTACTTC.

The chain recombines TRBV28 with TRBJ2-1, with D perhaps matching TRBD1 (6 bases). The germline V gene has CDR1 MDHEN and CDR2 SYDVKM. The V end was cut by 2 bases, the J end by 9 bases, with 11 bases between. This CDR3 is built from 13 residues. Written as DNA, the CDR3 is TGTGCCAGCAGTTTAAGGGAAGGGGGTGAGCAGTTCTTC. It is translated as CASSLREGGEQFF.

This clone came up once. The gene calls are TRBV6-5 and TRBJ2-3; tentatively, D is TRBD1 (5 bases). The CDR3 totals 11 residues. Germline CDR1 reads MNHEY; CDR2 reads SVGAGI. With 5 bases removed from V and 6 bases from J, the gap between germline ends came to 6 bases. The CDR3 DNA follows: TGTGCCAGCAGTAACAGGGATACGCAGTATTTT. It translates to CASSNRDTQYF.

V and J are TRBV7-2 and TRBJ2-1; 11 nucleotides line up with TRBD1. Germline trimming cut 5 bases from V and 6 bases from J; bases unmatched to any gene: 6. Germline-derived CDR1 and CDR2 are SGHTA and FQGNSA. There are 15 residues in the CDR3. The CDR3 loop is CASSTDRGPFNEQFF. DNA of the CDR3: TGTGCCAGCAGCACGGACAGGGGGCCCTTCAATGAGCAGTTCTTC.

The rearrangement joins TRBV5-1 to TRBJ2-1; D remains ambiguous. CDR3 length: 15 residues. Per germline, CDR1 SGHRS and CDR2 YFSETQ. Trimming took 2 bases from V and 10 from J, leaving 19 bases between them. CDR3 residues: CASSLNVADATEQFF. For the CDR3, the DNA is TGCGCCAGCAGCTTAAACGTAGCCGATGCCACCGAGCAGTTCTTC. Looking up the rest from reference TRBV5-1 and TRBJ2-1 gives the full variable domain: KAGVTQTPRYLIKTRGQQVTLSCSPISGHRSVSWYQQTPGQGLQFLFEYFSETQRNKGNFPGRFSGRQFSNSRSEMNVSTLELGDSALYLCASSLNVADATEQFFGPGTRLTVL.

The chain recombines TRBV6-1 with TRBJ1-2, with a weak D call TRBD1 (6 bases). V lost 6 bases to trimming and J lost 4 bases, with 15 bases between them. This CDR3 spans 14 amino acids. CDR1 is MNHNS, CDR2 SASEGT, per germline. CDR3 sequence: CASSPRGAIYGYTF. The CDR3 DNA sequence: TGTGCCAGCAGCCCCAGGGGCGCTATCTATGGCTACACCTTC.

This chain connects TRBV4-3 to TRBJ2-3, with a weak D call TRBD2 (6 bases). The CDR3 totals 13 residues. The V gene's germline CDR1 is LGHNA and CDR2 YSLEER. V lost 5 bases to trimming and J lost 6 bases, with 12 bases between them. The CDR3 loop reads CASSVRDSDTQYF. The CDR3 coding sequence is TGCGCCAGCAGCGTCCGGGACTCTGATACGCAGTATTTT.

This clone was seen a single time. V usage is TRBV28 and J usage is TRBJ1-1; 10 bases line up with TRBD1. The CDR3 totals 16 residues. The trim removed 5 bases at V and 3 bases at J, leaving 9 bases unmatched. Germline V CDR1 and CDR2: MDHEN, SYDVKM. CDR3 sequence (DNA): TGTGCCAGCAGTACGACAGGGGGCGGTTGGGACACTGAAGCTTTCTTT. This gives the protein CASSTTGGGWDTEAFF.

This sequence joins TRBV4-2 and TRBJ1-5; 7 bases fit TRBD1. The CDR3 totals 17 residues. V lost 0 bases, J lost 4 bases, and 9 bases stayed unmatched. Germline V CDR1 and CDR2: LGHNA, YNFKEQ. The CDR3: CASSQDAVAGGNQPQHF. Here the CDR3 DNA reads TGTGCCAGCAGCCAAGATGCGGTCGCAGGGGGGAATCAGCCCCAGCATTTT.

This clone appeared a single time. The V gene is TRBV1, the J gene TRBJ2-7; the table calls TRBD2, which could not be checked here. TRBV1 corresponds to a pseudogene. The CDR3 consists of 17 residues. CDR3 residues: CTSSLLAGFTSGYEQYF. Written as DNA, the CDR3 is TGCACCAGCAGCCTCCTAGCGGGGTTTACGAGTGGCTACGAGCAGTACTTC.

This clone was detected once. The chain has TRBV29-1 and TRBJ2-5, with no clear D. Trimming removed 4 bases from V and 0 bases from J, with 6 bases in between. The CDR3 sequence is 12 residues long. The germline V gene encodes CDR1 SQVTM and CDR2 ANQGSEA. The CDR3 bases are TGCAGCGTTGGGTCCCACCAAGAGACCCAGTACTTC. Residues: CSVGSHQETQYF. Supplemented by reference TRBV29-1 and TRBJ2-5, the full variable domain reads SAVISQKPSRDICQRGTSLTIQCQVDSQVTMMFWYRQQPGQSLTLIATANQGSEATYESGFVIDKFPISRPNLTFSTLTVSNMSPEDSSIYLCSVGSHQETQYFGPGTRLLVL.

The V call is TRBV2, the J call TRBJ2-1; either TRBD1 or TRBD2 may fit D (7 bases each). The germline V gene has CDR1 SNHLY and CDR2 FYNNEI. CDR3 size: 16 residues. The germline V and J ends were trimmed by 7 bases and 0 bases, with 16 bases remaining between them. The CDR3: CASNRLAGGSYNEQFF. CDR3 nucleotides: TGTGCCAGCAACCGACTAGCAGGGGGCTCCTACAATGAGCAGTTCTTC.

The chain combines TRBV5-4 with TRBJ1-1; D possibly corresponds to TRBD1 (5 bases). The CDR3 contains 12 residues. Germline V gene sequence: CDR1 SGHNT, CDR2 YYREEE (reference sequence). The V and J ends lost 0 bases and 9 bases respectively, with 9 bases between them. The CDR3 protein is CASSLVGAQAFF. CDR3 nucleotides: TGTGCCAGCAGCTTGGTCGGGGCGCAAGCTTTCTTT.